The 23 T cell receptor beta chains in this list originate from one sample, sequenced in a study of regulatory T cells in long-lasting Graves disease. Time point here: persistent/refractory GD, antithyroid drugs over 5 years with positive TRAb. After RNA was extracted from PBMCs, the TCR library was made from it. Library construction for TCR beta used iRepertoire HTBI primers and Arm-PCR of CDR3 regions. TCRdb re-called the multiplex PCR reads with MiXCR, one entry per CDR3 protein. The sample includes about 290,000 distinct CDR3 sequences, around a fifth of them seen just once. Sequencing used peripheral blood mononuclear cells (PBMCs), obtained when the disease was refractory, from a patient treated with antithyroid drugs. The origin of the receptors is a female donor with Graves disease.

The chain uses TRBV7-9 and TRBJ2-2; D is undetermined. The ends were cut back, 5 bases at V and 8 bases at J, with 12 bases in the middle. CDR1 and CDR2 (germline): SEHNR, FQNEAQ (reference sequence). The CDR3 is 13 amino acids. The CDR3 DNA reads as TGTGCCAGCAGCCCCCCCGCTGGGGGGGAGCTGTTTTTT. This codes for CASSPPAGGELFF.

This clonotype was detected only a few times. The J gene is TRBJ2-7, the V gene TRBV10-3; a weak D match, TRBD1 (6 bases). Deletions cut 7 bases from V and 6 bases from J, with 13 bases between. CDR3 length: 12 residues. Looked up from germline, CDR1 is ENHRY and CDR2 is SYGVKD. Here the CDR3 reads CAIMGQAGEQYF. In DNA form, the CDR3 reads TGTGCCATCATGGGACAAGCTGGCGAGCAGTACTTC.

This clonotype was seen a few times. This may arise from a read error, as a much more abundant clone is one base away. Likely a read error: the CDR3 ends without its conserved phenylalanine or tryptophan. The chain uses TRBV12-3 or TRBV12-4 and TRBJ1-1, with 7 bases that match TRBD1. The ends lost 4 bases at V and 2 bases at J; junction bases unmatched: 7. The CDR3 has 15 amino acids. The CDR3 loop is CASSYDGTANTEAFS. The CDR3 DNA reads TGTGCCAGCAGTTACGACGGGACAGCCAACACTGAAGCTTTCTCT.

This clonotype has a handful of counts. V gene TRBV7-6 combines with J gene TRBJ1-2; a possible D gene is TRBD1 (5 bases). Germline lookup yields CDR1 SGHVS and CDR2 FNYEAQ. The CDR3 runs to 15 residues. V lost 1 base and J 4 bases, leaving 13 bases between the germline ends. CDR3 nucleotides: TGTGCCAGCAGCTTAGGTTCGGGGCTCGGCTATGGCTACACCTTC. Translated, it gives CASSLGSGLGYGYTF.

Many counts were recorded for this clonotype. The V and J genes are TRBV7-6 and TRBJ2-5; the D gene could be TRBD1 or TRBD2 (5 bases each). The CDR3 spans 18 residues. Germline V gives CDR1 SGHVS, CDR2 FNYEAQ. V was shortened by 1 base and J by 4 bases, with 22 bases between the two germline ends. The CDR3 nucleotides read TGTGCCAGCAGCTTAGGGTCAGTGGGACGGCCGTTTTTAGAGACCCAGTACTTC. As protein: CASSLGSVGRPFLETQYF.

This clonotype appeared a few times. CDR3 bases: TGTGCCAGCAGTGCCGGGGCACAACATATGAACACTGAAGCTTTCTTT. Its protein product is CASSAGAQHMNTEAFF. The rearrangement joins TRBV2 to TRBJ1-1, with D possibly TRBD1 on 5 matching bases. V lost 4 bases, J lost 0 bases, and 15 bases lay in between. Germline CDR1 reads SNHLY; CDR2 reads FYNNEI. The length of the CDR3 is 16 residues.

The chain uses TRBV6-1 and TRBJ2-5; 7 nucleotides match TRBD1. With 5 bases clipped from V and 4 bases from J, the junction kept 7 bases outside the gene matches. Germline V CDR1 and CDR2: MNHNS, SASEGT. The length of the CDR3 is 14 residues. This CDR3 reads CASSPYRGRETQYF. CDR3 nucleotides: TGTGCCAGCAGTCCCTACAGGGGCCGAGAGACCCAGTACTTC.

V usage is TRBV4-1 and J usage is TRBJ1-4, with 9 bases that match TRBD1. The CDR3 runs 15 residues. The ends lost 3 bases at V and 10 bases at J; junction bases unmatched: 9. Germline loops: CDR1 MGHRA, CDR2 YSYEKL. The CDR3: CASSHGDREWVKLFF. CDR3 DNA: TGCGCCAGCAGCCACGGGGACAGGGAATGGGTAAAACTGTTTTTT.

This clonotype was counted at least ten times. The chain carries TRBV12-3 or TRBV12-4 and TRBJ2-2; D tentatively fits TRBD1 or TRBD2 (6 bases each). The CDR3 totals 17 residues. V was clipped by 3 bases and J by 5 bases, with 19 bases between them. The CDR3 region is CASSFSGGGRGTGELFF. CDR3 bases: TGTGCCAGCAGTTTTTCAGGAGGGGGGCGAGGTACCGGGGAGCTGTTTTTT.

This clonotype was counted many times. The chain couples TRBV28 to TRBJ1-4, with D possibly being TRBD1 (6 bases). The V gene's germline CDR1 is MDHEN and CDR2 SYDVKM. Trimming removed 4 bases at V and 6 bases at J, with 18 bases between. The CDR3 extends over 16 amino acids. The CDR3 spells CASSSPVQGSHEKLFF. The DNA of the CDR3 is TGTGCCAGCAGTTCACCCGTACAGGGATCGCATGAAAAACTGTTTTTT.

This clonotype was seen many times. The CDR3 DNA follows: TGTGCCACCAGGGTAACTGGGGCCAACGTCCTGACTTTC. Translation gives CATRVTGANVLTF. The chain couples TRBV19 to TRBJ2-6; TRBD1 might be the D (5 bases). The CDR3 is 13 amino acids. Per the germline V gene, CDR1 is LNHDA and CDR2 is SQIVND (reference sequence). V was shortened by 10 bases and J by 2 bases, with 9 bases between the two germline ends. Together with reference TRBV19 and TRBJ2-6, the CDR3 gives the full variable domain: DGGITQSPKYLFRKEGQNVTLSCEQNLNHDAMYWYRQDPGQGLRLIYYSQIVNDFQKGDIAEGYSVSREKKESFPLTVTSAQKNPTAFYLCATRVTGANVLTFGAGSRLTVL.

This clonotype was picked up many times. V usage is TRBV28 and J usage is TRBJ2-7; possibly TRBD1 for D (5 bases). Trimming removed 4 bases from V and 3 bases from J, with 13 bases in between. Germline loops: CDR1 MDHEN, CDR2 SYDVKM. The CDR3 loop spans 14 amino acids. CDR3: CASSYPQGYYEQYF. CDR3 bases: TGTGCCAGCAGTTACCCCCAGGGATACTACGAGCAGTACTTC.

This chain links TRBV6-1 with TRBJ2-1; 11 nucleotides line up with TRBD2. Germline V gene data show CDR1 as MNHNS and CDR2 as SASEGT. After removal of 6 bases from V and 11 bases from J, the junction contained 3 bases not matched to a gene. The CDR3 is 12 amino acids. The CDR3 reads CASRLAGVQQFF. The CDR3 nucleotides read TGTGCCAGCAGACTAGCGGGAGTTCAGCAGTTCTTC.

This clonotype was observed at least ten times. J is TRBJ1-2 and V is TRBV12-3 or TRBV12-4, with a possible D match to TRBD1 (5 bases). This CDR3 contains 12 residues. V lost 8 bases and J lost 6, with 13 bases in between. This chain's CDR3 is CASFQGFDGYTF. The CDR3 region has the DNA TGTGCCAGCTTTCAGGGCTTTGATGGCTACACCTTC.

This clonotype was detected once. The V call is TRBV5-5, the J call TRBJ2-2, with 8 bases aligning to TRBD1. V gave up 5 bases and J gave up 4 bases; unmatched junction bases: 4. The CDR3 consists of 14 residues. The V gene's germline CDR1 is SGHKS and CDR2 YYEKEE (reference sequence). This chain's CDR3 is CASRWTGRTGELFF. In DNA, the CDR3 is TGTGCCAGCAGATGGACAGGGCGCACCGGGGAGCTGTTTTTT.

The CDR3 DNA sequence: TGTGCCAGCAGCTTAGAGGCACCACTGAACACTGAAGCTTTCTTT. Residues: CASSLEAPLNTEAFF. The chain links TRBV7-2 to TRBJ1-1; D call uncertain. Between the trimmed V and J ends, which lost 1 base and 0 bases, there was a span of 9 bases. This CDR3 contains 15 residues. CDR1 is SGHTA and CDR2 is FQGNSA in the germline V gene.

This clonotype was found many times. V gene TRBV7-2 combines with J gene TRBJ2-5; 7 positions agree with TRBD2. CDR1 and CDR2 from the germline V gene are SGHTA and FQGNSA. V shed 4 bases and J 2 bases; nucleotides not matched to a gene: 7. CDR3 size: 15 residues. The CDR3 nucleotides are TGTGCCAGCAGCTGGGGGGGTGAACGGCAAGAGACCCAGTACTTC. It codes for CASSWGGERQETQYF.

Many counts were recorded for this clonotype. V and J are TRBV20-1 and TRBJ2-7; a possible D gene is TRBD2 (5 bases). This CDR3 contains 12 residues. Germline V gene data show CDR1 as DFQATT and CDR2 as SNEGSKA (reference sequence). DNA of the CDR3: TGCAGAGGACTTTCTCCTTCGTACGAGCAGTACTTC. Translated: CRGLSPSYEQYF.

This clonotype occurred many times. This chain connects TRBV11-2 to TRBJ2-5; D gene ambiguous. CDR1 SGHAT and CDR2 FQNNGV come from the germline V gene. The V end lost 1 base, the J end lost 3 bases, and 6 bases lay between the germline ends. The CDR3 consists of 13 residues. Here the CDR3 DNA reads TGTGCCAGCAGCTTAGGACTGGAAGAGACCCAGTACTTC. Translating it yields CASSLGLEETQYF.

This chain links TRBV5-1 with TRBJ2-2; a possible D gene is TRBD1 (6 bases). Trimming pared 6 bases from V and 0 bases from J, leaving 15 bases between. The germline V gene encodes CDR1 SGHRS and CDR2 YFSETQ. The CDR3 sequence is 16 residues long. CDR3 protein: CASTNRDTPNTGELFF. The CDR3 DNA reads as TGCGCCAGCACCAACCGGGACACCCCGAACACCGGGGAGCTGTTTTTT.

The chain couples TRBV3-1 to TRBJ1-1; D gene unclear. V was clipped by 1 base and J by 1 base, with 4 bases between them. CDR1 and CDR2 (germline): LGHDT, YNNKEL (reference sequence). This CDR3 comprises 13 residues. CDR3 in DNA: TGTGCCAGCAGCCAAGCCCCGAACACTGAAGCTTTCTTT. Translation gives CASSQAPNTEAFF. Full variable domain (remainder filled in from reference TRBV3-1 and TRBJ1-1): DTAVSQTPKYLVTQMGNDKSIKCEQNLGHDTMYWYKQDSKKFLKIMFSYNNKELIINETVPNRFSPKSPDKAHLNLHINSLELGDSAVYFCASSQAPNTEAFFGQGTRLTVV.

This clonotype has just a few counts. The chain recombines TRBV19 with TRBJ1-4; no clear D. CDR3 length: 15 amino acids. V was trimmed by 6 bases and J by 6 bases, leaving 17 bases between them. CDR1 is LNHDA, CDR2 SQIVND, per germline (reference sequence). The CDR3 nucleotides read TGTGCCAGTAGCATCAACCGGGCCCTGGATGAAAAACTGTTTTTT. Amino acids: CASSINRALDEKLFF.

This clonotype occurred a few times. The chain uses TRBV5-1 and TRBJ1-2; perhaps TRBD1 as D (6 bases). Germline V gene lookup returns CDR1 SGHRS and CDR2 YFSETQ. The V end was cut by 7 bases, the J end by 0 bases, with 13 bases between. The CDR3 sequence is 14 residues long. The CDR3 reads CASQRTVANYGYTF. The CDR3 DNA reads as TGCGCCAGCCAGAGGACAGTAGCTAACTATGGCTACACCTTC.